The next 10 T cell receptor beta chains were all read from a single sample in a study of blood T cell repertoires in COVID-19. Assay used: immunoSEQ multiplex PCR; TCRdb lists only in-frame clones, some missing. The sample contains over 70,000 clones, approximately 85% of which appear only once. The sample comprised peripheral blood. The source is a man older than 75 with acute or convalescent COVID-19.

The gene calls are TRBV7-3 and TRBJ1-1; D might be TRBD1 (5 bases). Trimming removed 2 bases from V and 1 base from J, with 11 bases in between. Germline CDR1 is SGHTA and CDR2 is FQGTGA. The CDR3 spans 15 residues. The CDR3 bases are TGTGCCAGCAGCTTACAGAGCGGGGCGAACACTGAAGCTTTCTTT. Its protein product is CASSLQSGANTEAFF.

The chain joins TRBV10-3 to TRBJ2-6; the D gene is possibly TRBD2 (6 bases). The germline CDR1 and CDR2 sequences are ENHRY and SYGVKD. This CDR3 has 20 residues. Trimming left V 2 bases short and J 1 base short, with 21 bases between. This chain's CDR3 is CAISEPHIGGTGSGANVLTF. CDR3 sequence (DNA): TGTGCCATCAGTGAGCCGCATATCGGGGGTACTGGTTCTGGGGCCAACGTCCTGACTTTC.

This chain links TRBV18 with TRBJ1-1; D not certain. CDR1 and CDR2 from the germline V gene are KGHSH and LQKENI. The CDR3 length is 15 residues. V was shortened by 1 base and J by 2 bases, with 11 bases between the two germline ends. The CDR3 sequence is CASSPRPILNTEAFF. The DNA for the CDR3 is TGTGCCAGCTCACCACGGCCCATCCTTAACACTGAAGCTTTCTTT.

This chain uses TRBV28 with TRBJ1-3, with D possibly being TRBD1 (5 bases). V was trimmed by 5 bases and J by 9 bases, leaving 20 bases between them. This CDR3 contains 15 residues. The germline V gene encodes CDR1 MDHEN and CDR2 SYDVKM. CDR3 amino acids: CASSPNRDYLITIYF. As DNA, the CDR3 is TGTGCCAGCAGTCCAAACCGGGACTACTTAATCACCATATATTTT.

The table lists this clone with a few counts. The CDR3 DNA is TGTGCCAGCAGCCCTTACAGGGTCACTGAAGCTTTCTTT. Protein product: CASSPYRVTEAFF. The rearrangement joins TRBV6-2 or TRBV6-3 to TRBJ1-1; D possibly corresponds to TRBD1 (6 bases). The V gene lost 6 bases and the J gene lost 4 bases, with 12 bases spanning the gap. CDR3 size: 13 residues. Per germline, CDR1 MNHEY and CDR2 SVGEGT.

This chain connects TRBV10-2 to TRBJ1-1, with D uncertain. This CDR3 is 13 amino acids long. The ends were cut back, 4 bases at V and 1 base at J, with 7 bases in the middle. In germline, CDR1 is WSHSY, CDR2 SAAADI. CDR3 nucleotide sequence: TGCGCCAGCAGTGCGAGGAAGAACACTGAAGCTTTCTTT. It codes for CASSARKNTEAFF.

There are a few counts of this clone. The chain employs TRBV19 and TRBJ2-7, with 7 bases that match TRBD1. Germline loops: CDR1 LNHDA, CDR2 SQIVND (reference sequence). CDR3 size: 14 residues. With 5 bases clipped from V and 5 bases from J, the junction kept 9 bases outside the gene matches. In nucleotides, the CDR3 is TGTGCCAGTAGTCCCAGGACAGGTCCAAACGAGCAGTACTTC. It specifies CASSPRTGPNEQYF.

This clone has more than one count but fewer than ten. The chain has TRBV6-6 and TRBJ2-1, with 10 bases aligning to TRBD1. Germline V CDR1 and CDR2: MNHNY, SVGAGI (reference sequence). The CDR3 loop spans 16 amino acids. V dropped 5 bases and J dropped 4; count of bases not matched to a gene: 8. CDR3 coding DNA: TGTGCCAGCAGTCGATCCGGGACAGGGGATTACAATGAGCAGTTCTTC. This translates into CASSRSGTGDYNEQFF.

This clone has a handful of counts. V usage is TRBV19 and J usage is TRBJ2-7, with a tentative D call TRBD2 (6 bases). The CDR3 consists of 15 residues. Germline V gene sequence: CDR1 LNHDA, CDR2 SQIVND (reference sequence). V dropped 6 bases and J dropped 0 bases, with 15 bases sitting between them. In DNA form, the CDR3 reads TGTGCCAGTAGACCCACTAGCCTTAGCTCCTACGAGCAGTACTTC. It specifies CASRPTSLSSYEQYF.

This sequence joins TRBV6-5 and TRBJ2-3; weak D call: TRBD2 (5 bases). CDR3 length: 14 amino acids. Germline V gene lookup returns CDR1 MNHEY and CDR2 SVGAGI. The V and J ends lost 0 bases and 5 bases respectively, with 9 bases between them. This CDR3 is CASSYSRAEDTQYF. The CDR3, as DNA: TGTGCCAGCAGTTACTCGAGGGCAGAAGATACGCAGTATTTT.